This T cell receptor beta chain was profiled in a study of human T cells and chemical hapten exposure. Separate cDNA molecules received unique molecular identifiers, which the library attached to them. Each CDR3 protein gets one entry after TCRdb re-called the RACE reads with MiXCR. The sample has some 64,000 distinct CDR3 sequences; approximately 10% are singletons. Germline V gene lookup returns CDR1 MNHEY and CDR2 SMNVEV (reference sequence). The CDR3 totals 16 residues. V dropped 3 bases and J dropped 0; count of bases not matched to a gene: 4. Time point defined: patch test 3, about 24 weeks after DPC sensitization. The treatment here: therapeutic diphenylcyclopropenone sensitization with weekly scalp DPC.

This chain uses TRBV27 with TRBJ2-3; 9 nucleotides match TRBD1. The specimen comprised whole blood, sampled in connection with sensitization to the hapten diphenylcyclopropenone (DPC). This receptor was obtained from a woman in her twenties or thirties with alopecia areata. Some clones in this sample may be carry-over from other donors' samples. The CDR3 bases are TGTGCCAGCAGTTTGGGACAGGGACCTAGCACAGATACGCAGTATTTT. This translates into CASSLGQGPSTDTQYF.